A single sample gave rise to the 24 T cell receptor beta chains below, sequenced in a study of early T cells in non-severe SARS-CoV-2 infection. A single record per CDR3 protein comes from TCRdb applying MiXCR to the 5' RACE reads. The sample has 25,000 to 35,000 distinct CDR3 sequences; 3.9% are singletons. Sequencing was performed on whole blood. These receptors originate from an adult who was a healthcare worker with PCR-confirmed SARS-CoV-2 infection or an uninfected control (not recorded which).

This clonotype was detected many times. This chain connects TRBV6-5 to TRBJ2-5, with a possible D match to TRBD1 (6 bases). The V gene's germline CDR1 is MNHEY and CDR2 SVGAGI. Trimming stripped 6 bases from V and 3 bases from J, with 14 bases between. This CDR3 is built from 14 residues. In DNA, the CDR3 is TGTGCCAGCAGCACCCCCCGGACAGAAGAGACCCAGTACTTC. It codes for CASSTPRTEETQYF.

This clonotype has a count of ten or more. DNA of the CDR3: TGTGCCAGCAGCCCTCTGGCGGGGGTGAACACTGAAGCTTTCTTT. It translates to CASSPLAGVNTEAFF. V and J are TRBV5-5 and TRBJ1-1, with D tentatively TRBD1 (5 bases). CDR1 SGHKS and CDR2 YYEKEE come from the germline V gene (reference sequence). V lost 4 bases, J lost 0 bases, and 13 bases lay in between. CDR3 length equals 15 residues.

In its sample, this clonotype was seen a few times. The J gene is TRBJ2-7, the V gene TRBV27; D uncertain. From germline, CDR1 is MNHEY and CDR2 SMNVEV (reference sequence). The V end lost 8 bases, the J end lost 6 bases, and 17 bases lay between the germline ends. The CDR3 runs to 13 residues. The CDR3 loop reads CASAGGPLSEQYF. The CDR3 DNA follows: TGTGCCAGCGCCGGCGGACCCCTCAGCGAGCAGTACTTC.

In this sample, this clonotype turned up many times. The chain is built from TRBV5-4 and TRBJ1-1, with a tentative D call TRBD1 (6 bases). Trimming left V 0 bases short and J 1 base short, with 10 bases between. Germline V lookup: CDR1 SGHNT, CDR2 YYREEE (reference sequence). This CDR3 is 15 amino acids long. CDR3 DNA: TGTGCCAGCAGCTTGGAGGGACACCCGAACACTGAAGCTTTCTTT. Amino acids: CASSLEGHPNTEAFF.

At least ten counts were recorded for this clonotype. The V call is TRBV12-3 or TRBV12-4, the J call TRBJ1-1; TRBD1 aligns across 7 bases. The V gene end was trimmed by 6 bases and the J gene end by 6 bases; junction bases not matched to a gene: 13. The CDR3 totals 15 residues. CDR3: CASRGTDPFPPEAFF. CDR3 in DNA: TGTGCCAGCAGGGGGACAGATCCTTTTCCCCCTGAAGCTTTCTTT.

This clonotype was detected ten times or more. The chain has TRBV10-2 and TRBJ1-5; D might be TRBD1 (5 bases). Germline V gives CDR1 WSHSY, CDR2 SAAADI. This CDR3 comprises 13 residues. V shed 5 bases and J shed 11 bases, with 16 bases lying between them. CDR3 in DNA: TGCGCCAGCAGTCAGGCGGGGATGGGGGCCCAGCATTTT. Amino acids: CASSQAGMGAQHF.

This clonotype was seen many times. In DNA form, the CDR3 reads TGTGCCAGCAGCGTAGGGAGGACTAGCGGGAGGACCTACAATGAGCAGTTCTTC. It specifies CASSVGRTSGRTYNEQFF. V is TRBV9 and J is TRBJ2-1, with TRBD2 matching over 14 bases. The germline V gene encodes CDR1 SGDLS and CDR2 YYNGEE. This CDR3 is 18 amino acids long. The junction had 4 bases not matched to a gene; V was cut back by 0 bases and J by 2 bases.

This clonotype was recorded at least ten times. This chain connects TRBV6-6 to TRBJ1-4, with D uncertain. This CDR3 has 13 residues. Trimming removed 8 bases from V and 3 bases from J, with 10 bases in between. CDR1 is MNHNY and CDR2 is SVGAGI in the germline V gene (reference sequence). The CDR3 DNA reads TGTGCCAGCTCTTCGGGGTCTAATGAAAAACTGTTTTTT. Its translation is CASSSGSNEKLFF.

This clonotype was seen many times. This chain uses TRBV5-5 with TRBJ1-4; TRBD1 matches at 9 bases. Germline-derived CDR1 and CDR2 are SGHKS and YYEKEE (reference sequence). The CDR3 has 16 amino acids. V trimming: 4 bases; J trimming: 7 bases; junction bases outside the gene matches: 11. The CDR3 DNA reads TGTGCCAGCAGCCAAACTACCGGGACAGGGTCTGAAAAACTGTTTTTT. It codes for CASSQTTGTGSEKLFF.

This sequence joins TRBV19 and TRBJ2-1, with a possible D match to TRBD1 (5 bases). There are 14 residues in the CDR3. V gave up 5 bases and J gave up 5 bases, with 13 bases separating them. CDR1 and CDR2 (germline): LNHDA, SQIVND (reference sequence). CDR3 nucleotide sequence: TGTGCCAGTAGTCCATGGGGCCTAGACAATGAGCAGTTCTTC. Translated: CASSPWGLDNEQFF. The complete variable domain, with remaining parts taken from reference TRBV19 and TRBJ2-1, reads DGGITQSPKYLFRKEGQNVTLSCEQNLNHDAMYWYRQDPGQGLRLIYYSQIVNDFQKGDIAEGYSVSREKKESFPLTVTSAQKNPTAFYLCASSPWGLDNEQFFGPGTRLTVL.

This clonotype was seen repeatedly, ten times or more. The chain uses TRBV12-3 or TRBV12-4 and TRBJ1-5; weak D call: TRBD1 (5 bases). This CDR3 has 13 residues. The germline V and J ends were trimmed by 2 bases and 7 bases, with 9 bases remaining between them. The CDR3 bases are TGTGCCAGCAGTTTAATGGGGCGGCAGCCCCAGCATTTT. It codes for CASSLMGRQPQHF.

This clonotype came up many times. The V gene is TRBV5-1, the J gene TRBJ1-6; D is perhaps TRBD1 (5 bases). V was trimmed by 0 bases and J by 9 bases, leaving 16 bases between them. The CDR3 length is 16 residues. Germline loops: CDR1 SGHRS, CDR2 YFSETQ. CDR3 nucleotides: TGCGCCAGCAGCTTGGGCCGCGACCTCCAGGGTTCACCCCTCCACTTT. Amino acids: CASSLGRDLQGSPLHF.

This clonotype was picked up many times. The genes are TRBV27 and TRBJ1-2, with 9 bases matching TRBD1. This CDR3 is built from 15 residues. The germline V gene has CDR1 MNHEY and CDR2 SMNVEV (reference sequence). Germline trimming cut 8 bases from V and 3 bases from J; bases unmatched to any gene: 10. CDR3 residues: CASVGTGKGDYGYTF. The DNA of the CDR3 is TGTGCCAGCGTGGGGACAGGGAAAGGGGACTATGGCTACACCTTC.

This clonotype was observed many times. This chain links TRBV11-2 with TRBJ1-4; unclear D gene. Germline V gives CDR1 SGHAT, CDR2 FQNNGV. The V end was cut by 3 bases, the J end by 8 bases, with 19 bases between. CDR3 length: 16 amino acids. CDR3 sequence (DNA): TGTGCCAGCAGCTTGCCTAGAGGACGGCCCGGCGAAAAACTGTTTTTT. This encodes CASSLPRGRPGEKLFF.

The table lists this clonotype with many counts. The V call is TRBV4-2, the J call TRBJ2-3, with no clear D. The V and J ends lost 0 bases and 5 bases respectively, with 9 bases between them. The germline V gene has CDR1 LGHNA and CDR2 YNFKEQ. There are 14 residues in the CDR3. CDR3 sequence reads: CASSQDQEKDTQYF. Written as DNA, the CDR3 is TGTGCCAGCAGCCAAGATCAAGAAAAAGATACGCAGTATTTT.

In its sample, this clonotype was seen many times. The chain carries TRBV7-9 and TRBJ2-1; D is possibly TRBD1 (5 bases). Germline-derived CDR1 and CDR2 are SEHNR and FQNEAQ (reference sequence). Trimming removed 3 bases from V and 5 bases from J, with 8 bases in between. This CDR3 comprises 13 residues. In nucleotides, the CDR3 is TGTGCCAGCAGCTTCCCGGACAACAATGAGCAGTTCTTC. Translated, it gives CASSFPDNNEQFF.

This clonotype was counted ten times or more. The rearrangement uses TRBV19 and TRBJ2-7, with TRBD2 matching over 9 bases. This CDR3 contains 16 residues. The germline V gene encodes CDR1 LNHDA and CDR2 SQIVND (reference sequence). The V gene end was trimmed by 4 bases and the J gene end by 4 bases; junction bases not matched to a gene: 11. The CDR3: CASSTLSGSPTYEQYF. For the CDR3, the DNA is TGTGCCAGTAGTACCCTTAGCGGGAGCCCCACTTACGAGCAGTACTTC.

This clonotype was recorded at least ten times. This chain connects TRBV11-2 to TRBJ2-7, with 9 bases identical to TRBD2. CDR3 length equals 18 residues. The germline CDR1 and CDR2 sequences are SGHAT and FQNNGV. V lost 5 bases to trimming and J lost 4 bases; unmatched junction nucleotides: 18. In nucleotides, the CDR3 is TGTGCCAGCAGCCATCCAGTCGGACTAGCGTTAAGGGGGTACGAGCAGTACTTC. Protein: CASSHPVGLALRGYEQYF.

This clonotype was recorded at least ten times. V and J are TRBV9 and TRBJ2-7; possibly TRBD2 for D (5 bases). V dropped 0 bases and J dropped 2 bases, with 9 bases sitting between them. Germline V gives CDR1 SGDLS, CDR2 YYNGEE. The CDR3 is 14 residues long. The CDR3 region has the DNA TGTGCCAGCAGCGTAGAGGACTTCGCCTACGAGCAGTACTTC. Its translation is CASSVEDFAYEQYF.

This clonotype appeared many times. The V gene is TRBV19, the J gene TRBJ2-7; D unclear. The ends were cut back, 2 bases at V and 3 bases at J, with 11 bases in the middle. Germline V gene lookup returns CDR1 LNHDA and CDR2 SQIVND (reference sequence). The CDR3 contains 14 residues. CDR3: CASSILPGHYEQYF. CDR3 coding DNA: TGTGCCAGTAGTATATTGCCGGGCCACTACGAGCAGTACTTC.

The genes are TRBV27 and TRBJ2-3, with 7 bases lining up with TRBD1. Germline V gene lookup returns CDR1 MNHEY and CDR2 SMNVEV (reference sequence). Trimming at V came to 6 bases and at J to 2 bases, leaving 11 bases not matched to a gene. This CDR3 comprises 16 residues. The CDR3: CASSRLQGTLTDTQYF. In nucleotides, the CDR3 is TGTGCCAGCAGCCGATTACAGGGGACCCTCACAGATACGCAGTATTTT.

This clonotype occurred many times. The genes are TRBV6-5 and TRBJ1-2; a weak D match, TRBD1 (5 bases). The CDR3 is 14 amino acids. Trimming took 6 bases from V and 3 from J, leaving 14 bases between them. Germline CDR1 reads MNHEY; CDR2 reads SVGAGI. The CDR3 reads CASRGTGRDYGYTF. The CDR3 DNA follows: TGTGCCAGCAGGGGGACCGGGAGAGACTATGGCTACACCTTC.

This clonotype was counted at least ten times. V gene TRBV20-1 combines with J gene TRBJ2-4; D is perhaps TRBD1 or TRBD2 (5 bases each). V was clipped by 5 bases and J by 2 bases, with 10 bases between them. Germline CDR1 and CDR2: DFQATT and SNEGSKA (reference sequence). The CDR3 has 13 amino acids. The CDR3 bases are TGCAGTGCTTCTGGGGGTTCCAAAAACATTCAGTACTTC. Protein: CSASGGSKNIQYF.

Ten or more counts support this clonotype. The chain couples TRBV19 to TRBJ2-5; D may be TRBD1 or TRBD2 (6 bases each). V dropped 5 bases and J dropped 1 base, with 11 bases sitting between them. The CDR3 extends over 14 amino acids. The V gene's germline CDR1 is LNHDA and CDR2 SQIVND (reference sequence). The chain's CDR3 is CASSFGGLQETQYF. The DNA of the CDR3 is TGTGCCAGTAGTTTCGGGGGCCTCCAAGAGACCCAGTACTTC.